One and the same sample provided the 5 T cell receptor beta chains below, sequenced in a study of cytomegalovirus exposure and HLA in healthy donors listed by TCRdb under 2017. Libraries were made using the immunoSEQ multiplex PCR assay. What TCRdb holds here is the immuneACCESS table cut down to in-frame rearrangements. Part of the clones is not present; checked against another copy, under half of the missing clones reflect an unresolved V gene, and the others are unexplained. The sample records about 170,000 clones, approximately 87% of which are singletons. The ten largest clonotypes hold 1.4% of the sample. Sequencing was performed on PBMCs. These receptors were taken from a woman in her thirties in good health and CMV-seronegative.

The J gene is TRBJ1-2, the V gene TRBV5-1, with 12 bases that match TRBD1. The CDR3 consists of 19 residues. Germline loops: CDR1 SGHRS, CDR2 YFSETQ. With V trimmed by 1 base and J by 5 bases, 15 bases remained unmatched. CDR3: CASSLSPPGGQGAIYGYTF. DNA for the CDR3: TGCGCCAGCAGCTTGAGCCCTCCGGGGGGACAGGGGGCGATTTATGGCTACACCTTC. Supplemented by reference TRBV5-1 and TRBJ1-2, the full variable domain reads KAGVTQTPRYLIKTRGQQVTLSCSPISGHRSVSWYQQTPGQGLQFLFEYFSETQRNKGNFPGRFSGRQFSNSRSEMNVSTLELGDSALYLCASSLSPPGGQGAIYGYTFGSGTRLTVV.

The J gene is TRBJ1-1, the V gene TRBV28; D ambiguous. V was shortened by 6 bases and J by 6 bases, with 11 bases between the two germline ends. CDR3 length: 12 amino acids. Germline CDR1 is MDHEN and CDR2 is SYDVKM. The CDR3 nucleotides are TGTGCCAGCAGCCTAGAGGTAGCTGAAGCTTTCTTT. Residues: CASSLEVAEAFF.

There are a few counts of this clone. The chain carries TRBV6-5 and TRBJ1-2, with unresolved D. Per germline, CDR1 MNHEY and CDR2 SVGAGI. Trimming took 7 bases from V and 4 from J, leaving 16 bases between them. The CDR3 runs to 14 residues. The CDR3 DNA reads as TGTGCCAGCACCACAGATACAGCTTCCTATGGCTACACCTTC. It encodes CASTTDTASYGYTF.

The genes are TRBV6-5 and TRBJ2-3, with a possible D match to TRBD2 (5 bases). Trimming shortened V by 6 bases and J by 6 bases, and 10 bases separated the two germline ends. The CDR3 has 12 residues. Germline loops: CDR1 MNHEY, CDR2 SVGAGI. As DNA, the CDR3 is TGTGCCAGCAGAGGTAGCGAGGATACGCAGTATTTT. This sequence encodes CASRGSEDTQYF.

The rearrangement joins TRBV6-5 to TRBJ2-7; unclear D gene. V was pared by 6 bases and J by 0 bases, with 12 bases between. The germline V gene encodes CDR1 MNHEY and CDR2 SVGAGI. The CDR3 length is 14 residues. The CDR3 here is CASRRQAASYEQYF. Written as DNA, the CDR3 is TGTGCCAGCAGACGCCAAGCCGCCTCCTACGAGCAGTACTTC.